These T cell receptor beta chains were read from a single sample in a study of blood T cell repertoires in COVID-19. The table came from immunoSEQ multiplex PCR; TCRdb's copy has only in-frame clones and leaves some out. The sample records hundreds of thousands of clones, around nine tenths being singletons. Source material: PBMCs or T cells enriched from blood (not recorded which). The receptors originated from a woman between 45 and 65 years old who had recovered from COVID-19. Both conserved end residues are part of each CDR3. Each record gives: clone size, J gene, D gene, V gene, CDR3 protein, CDR3 DNA. A D gene is named only where the DNA matches it firmly. The size entry is marked missing in some rows and otherwise reads once, few, many or a size class.

once	TRBJ2-7	NA	TRBV7-2	CASSLGGRVLYEQYF	TGTGCCAGCAGCTTAGGCGGCAGGGTTCTTTACGAGCAGTACTTC
NA	TRBJ1-5	TRBD1	TRBV7-8	CASSIDGQGIQPQHF	TGTGCCAGCAGCATAGACGGACAGGGGATCCAGCCCCAGCATTTT
once	TRBJ2-5	TRBD1	TRBV10-3	CAISEGQAGETQYF	TGTGCCATCAGTGAGGGACAGGCCGGAGAGACCCAGTACTTC
NA	TRBJ1-4	NA	TRBV19	CASSIISTRGEKLFF	TGTGCCAGTAGTATAATAAGTACCCGAGGTGAAAAACTGTTTTTT
NA	TRBJ1-4	NA	TRBV2	CASSDWGGEKLFF	TGTGCCAGCAGTGACTGGGGGGGCGAAAAACTGTTTTTT
NA	TRBJ1-2	TRBD1	TRBV3-1/TRBV3-2	CASSQRTGGGYTF	TGTGCCAGCAGCCAACGGACAGGGGGCGGCTACACCTTC
NA	TRBJ2-1	TRBD2	TRBV28	CASRPISLAGVHEQFF	TGTGCCAGCAGACCTATTTCGCTAGCGGGAGTCCATGAGCAGTTCTTC
few	TRBJ1-2	NA	TRBV11-2	CASSLVRGYGYTF	TGTGCCAGCAGCTTAGTGCGGGGCTATGGCTACACCTTC
NA	TRBJ1-5	NA	TRBV5-5	CASSFESNQPQHF	TGTGCCAGCAGCTTTGAGAGCAATCAGCCCCAGCATTTT
NA	TRBJ2-5	TRBD2	TRBV3-1/TRBV3-2	CASSQGLAGNQETQYF	TGTGCCAGCAGCCAAGGACTAGCGGGGAACCAAGAGACCCAGTACTTC
once	TRBJ2-1	TRBD2	TRBV10-2	CASRRLAGADEQFF	TGCGCCAGCCGACGACTAGCGGGGGCCGATGAGCAGTTCTTC
few	TRBJ2-3	NA	TRBV4-3	CASSQKFGKDTQYF	TGCGCCAGCAGCCAAAAGTTCGGGAAAGATACGCAGTATTTT
NA	TRBJ1-2	NA	TRBV29-1	CSVGGDNYGYTF	TGCAGCGTTGGGGGGGATAACTATGGCTACACCTTC
NA	TRBJ2-1	TRBD2	TRBV2	CASSELAGVYYEQFF	TGTGCCAGCAGTGAACTAGCGGGAGTCTATTATGAGCAGTTCTTC
NA	TRBJ2-7	NA	TRBV5-1	CASSLFSGGYEQYF	TGCGCCAGCAGCTTGTTTAGCGGAGGCTACGAGCAGTACTTC
NA	TRBJ1-2	TRBD1	TRBV27	CASSLLKPGQGASGYTF	TGTGCCAGCAGTTTACTGAAACCGGGACAGGGGGCCAGTGGCTACACCTTC